The next 17 T cell receptor beta chains were all read from a single sample in a study of T cell responses to AZD1222 COVID-19 vaccine (dated by TCRdb to 2020 to 2023). The time point label corresponds to: about 28 days (+/-7) after the second vaccine dose. What this sample's treatment or condition label stands for: meningococcal conjugate vaccine given as trial control. The library was prepared using the immunoSEQ multiplex PCR assay. TCRdb mirrors the immuneACCESS table, restricted to in-frame sequences. Some clones are absent from its copies; in checked studies, under half trace to an unresolved V gene, and the reason for the others is unknown. The sample has about 120,000 clones on record, approximately 92% of them singletons. The ten largest account for over 4% of the sample. Specimen: peripheral blood, collected 28 days after the second dose of the MenACWY control vaccine. These receptors all come from an adult who received the MenACWY meningococcal vaccine as a control.

The V call is TRBV19, the J call TRBJ2-2; weak D call: TRBD1 (5 bases). CDR3 size: 14 residues. Germline CDR1 reads LNHDA; CDR2 reads SQIVND (reference sequence). The germline V and J ends were trimmed by 5 bases and 4 bases, with 11 bases remaining between them. The CDR3 protein is CASSSRAGTGELFF. DNA of the CDR3: TGTGCCAGTAGTTCCAGGGCCGGCACCGGGGAGCTGTTTTTT.

The chain couples TRBV28 to TRBJ2-7, with D perhaps matching TRBD1 (6 bases). The CDR3 spans 11 residues. Deletions cut 6 bases from V and 3 bases from J, with 6 bases between. Germline-derived CDR1 and CDR2 are MDHEN and SYDVKM. CDR3 coding DNA: TGTGCCAGCAGGGGACACTACGAGCAGTACTTC. Translation gives CASRGHYEQYF. Drawing the rest from reference TRBV28 and TRBJ2-7, the complete variable domain is DVKVTQSSRYLVKRTGEKVFLECVQDMDHENMFWYRQDPGLGLRLIYFSYDVKMKEKGDIPEGYSVSREKKERFSLILESASTNQTSMYLCASRGHYEQYFGPGTRLTVT.

This rearrangement joins TRBV5-4 to TRBJ2-1; 8 positions match TRBD2. The CDR3 sequence is 15 residues long. V lost 0 bases and J lost 4; bases outside the gene matches: 3. The germline V gene encodes CDR1 SGHNT and CDR2 YYREEE (reference sequence). DNA for the CDR3: TGTGCCAGCAGCTTGGGCGGGGGGTATTACAATGAGCAGTTCTTC. Protein product: CASSLGGGYYNEQFF.

CDR3 nucleotides: TGTGCCAGCAGCCCCCAAGAGAGACAGCGGAACACTGAAGCTTTCTTT. Translating gives CASSPQERQRNTEAFF. The chain joins TRBV4-2 to TRBJ1-1, with D perhaps matching TRBD1 (5 bases). Trimming stripped 4 bases from V and 1 base from J, with 16 bases between. In germline, CDR1 is LGHNA, CDR2 YNFKEQ. There are 16 residues in the CDR3.

The rearrangement joins TRBV7-3 to TRBJ2-7, with TRBD1 as a possible D gene (6 bases). V lost 1 base to trimming and J lost 7 bases, with 14 bases between them. CDR3 length: 14 amino acids. Germline lookup yields CDR1 SGHTA and CDR2 FQGTGA. For the CDR3, the DNA is TGTGCCAGCAGCTTAAGTGGCAGGGGTGAGGAGCAGTACTTC. Its translation is CASSLSGRGEEQYF.

This clone was found once. This sequence joins TRBV24-1 and TRBJ2-2; 9 bases map to TRBD1. The germline V gene encodes CDR1 KGHDR and CDR2 SFDVKD. The J segment lost 0 bases and the V segment lost 3 bases, leaving 7 bases of the junction unmatched. The CDR3 contains 18 residues. CDR3 amino acids: CATSDNYRGPSNTGELFF. The CDR3 coding sequence is TGTGCCACCAGTGATAATTACAGGGGGCCTTCGAACACCGGGGAGCTGTTTTTT.

The chain links TRBV10-3 to TRBJ2-7; 7 bases are shared with TRBD1. The V gene's germline CDR1 is ENHRY and CDR2 SYGVKD. V shed 2 bases and J 2 bases; nucleotides not matched to a gene: 3. There are 14 residues in the CDR3. The CDR3 spells CAISEGQVTYEQYF. The CDR3 nucleotides are TGTGCCATCAGTGAGGGACAGGTGACCTACGAGCAGTACTTC.

The chain combines TRBV24-1 with TRBJ1-2, with no clear D. Germline V gives CDR1 KGHDR, CDR2 SFDVKD. The length of the CDR3 is 14 residues. Trimming left V 1 base short and J 6 bases short, with 11 bases between. The CDR3 coding sequence is TGTGCCACCAGTGATTTTTCCACTGCCGATGGCTACACCTTC. This gives the protein CATSDFSTADGYTF.

Here the CDR3 DNA reads TGCAGCGTTGAAGGGACACCAACCTACGAGCAGTACTTC. This encodes CSVEGTPTYEQYF. The V and J genes are TRBV29-1 and TRBJ2-7, with D possibly matching TRBD1 (5 bases). Trimming shortened V by 1 base and J by 2 bases, and 9 bases separated the two germline ends. In germline, CDR1 is SQVTM, CDR2 ANQGSEA. The CDR3 totals 13 residues.

The rearrangement links TRBV7-2 to TRBJ2-1; weak D call: TRBD1 (5 bases). The CDR3 spans 15 residues. Trimming shortened V by 1 base and J by 7 bases, and 14 bases separated the two germline ends. Looked up from germline, CDR1 is SGHTA and CDR2 is FQGNSA. The CDR3 nucleotides read TGTGCCAGCAGCTTAGTGGCAGGGCCACAGAATGAGCAGTTCTTC. Protein product: CASSLVAGPQNEQFF.

V and J are TRBV19 and TRBJ2-3; 7 bases align to TRBD1. Germline V gives CDR1 LNHDA, CDR2 SQIVND (reference sequence). Unmatched junction bases numbered 6, after V lost 0 bases and J lost 0 bases. The CDR3 loop spans 17 amino acids. The CDR3 DNA reads TGTGCCAGTAGTATAGATACCAGGGGGTTAAGCACAGATACGCAGTATTTT. Its protein is CASSIDTRGLSTDTQYF. The full variable domain, completed using reference TRBV19 and TRBJ2-3, is DGGITQSPKYLFRKEGQNVTLSCEQNLNHDAMYWYRQDPGQGLRLIYYSQIVNDFQKGDIAEGYSVSREKKESFPLTVTSAQKNPTAFYLCASSIDTRGLSTDTQYFGPGTRLTVL.

The rearrangement joins TRBV28 to TRBJ1-5, with 8 nucleotides matching TRBD1. The CDR3 totals 14 residues. V dropped 6 bases and J dropped 2; count of bases not matched to a gene: 3. The germline V gene encodes CDR1 MDHEN and CDR2 SYDVKM. Here the CDR3 reads CASRTGAGNQPQHF. Here the CDR3 DNA reads TGTGCCAGCAGGACAGGGGCTGGCAATCAGCCCCAGCATTTT.

V and J are TRBV28 and TRBJ1-3, with D possibly being TRBD1 (6 bases). This CDR3 contains 17 residues. V lost 1 base and J lost 1, with 14 bases in between. Germline loops: CDR1 MDHEN, CDR2 SYDVKM. CDR3 DNA: TGTGCCAGCAGTTTATCGGGGAAGGGACATTCTGGAAACACCATATATTTT. Translating gives CASSLSGKGHSGNTIYF. Full variable domain (missing parts from reference TRBV28 and TRBJ1-3): DVKVTQSSRYLVKRTGEKVFLECVQDMDHENMFWYRQDPGLGLRLIYFSYDVKMKEKGDIPEGYSVSREKKERFSLILESASTNQTSMYLCASSLSGKGHSGNTIYFGEGSWLTVV.

The chain is built from TRBV30 and TRBJ2-1; 10 bases map to TRBD2. The CDR3 has 16 amino acids. The germline V gene has CDR1 GTSNPN and CDR2 SVGIG (reference sequence). The V and J ends lost 7 bases and 9 bases, in that order; junction bases with no gene match: 18. CDR3 sequence (DNA): TGTGCCTCCTCGCGGGCCTTGAGCGGGAGGGCCGGTGAGCAGTTCTTC. It encodes CASSRALSGRAGEQFF.

V and J are TRBV4-3 and TRBJ2-7; TRBD1 matches 12 bases. The CDR3 covers 17 residues. Germline V gives CDR1 LGHNA, CDR2 YSLEER. Trimming cost V 2 bases and J 4 bases; bases outside gene matches: 9. As DNA, the CDR3 is TGCGCCAGCAGCCAAACCCCGGGACAGGGGGCTCCTTACGAGCAGTACGTC. It encodes CASSQTPGQGAPYEQYV.

The chain's CDR3 is CASSLGGQGEYGYTF. The CDR3 DNA reads as TGTGCCAGCAGCTTGGGAGGACAGGGGGAATATGGCTACACCTTC. The rearrangement links TRBV5-5 to TRBJ1-2; TRBD1 matches at 10 bases. V lost 0 bases and J lost 5; bases outside the gene matches: 4. The germline V gene encodes CDR1 SGHKS and CDR2 YYEKEE (reference sequence). There are 15 residues in the CDR3.

The V call is TRBV28, the J call TRBJ1-2; D is unresolved. The CDR3 length is 13 residues. Looked up from germline, CDR1 is MDHEN and CDR2 is SYDVKM. V was pared by 6 bases and J by 2 bases, with 10 bases between. CDR3 nucleotide sequence: TGTGCCAGCAGCAGTACAATCAACTATGGCTACACCTTC. Translation gives CASSSTINYGYTF.